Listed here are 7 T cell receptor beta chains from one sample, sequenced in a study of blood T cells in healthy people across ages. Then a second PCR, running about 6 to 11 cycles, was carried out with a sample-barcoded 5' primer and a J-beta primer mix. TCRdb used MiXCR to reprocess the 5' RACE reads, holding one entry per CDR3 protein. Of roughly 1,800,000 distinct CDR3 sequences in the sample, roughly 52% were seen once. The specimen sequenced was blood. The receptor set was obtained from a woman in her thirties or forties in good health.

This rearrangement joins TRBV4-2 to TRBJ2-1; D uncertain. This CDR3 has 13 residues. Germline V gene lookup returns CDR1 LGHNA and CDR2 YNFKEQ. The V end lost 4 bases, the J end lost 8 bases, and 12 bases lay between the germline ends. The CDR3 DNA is TGTGCCAGCAGCCCCGCGTTGGGCGATGAGCAGTTCTTC. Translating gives CASSPALGDEQFF.

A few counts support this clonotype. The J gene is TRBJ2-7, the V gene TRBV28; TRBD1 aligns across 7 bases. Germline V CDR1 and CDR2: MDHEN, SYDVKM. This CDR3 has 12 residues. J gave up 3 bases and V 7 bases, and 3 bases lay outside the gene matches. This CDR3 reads CASKGTVYEQYF. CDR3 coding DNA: TGTGCCAGCAAAGGGACAGTCTACGAGCAGTACTTC.

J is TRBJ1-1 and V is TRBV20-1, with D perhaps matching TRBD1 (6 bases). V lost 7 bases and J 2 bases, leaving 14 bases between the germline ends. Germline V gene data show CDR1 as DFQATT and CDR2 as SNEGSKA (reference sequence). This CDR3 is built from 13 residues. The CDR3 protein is CSVMTGRNTEAFF. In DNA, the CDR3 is TGCAGTGTCATGACAGGTAGAAACACTGAAGCTTTCTTT.

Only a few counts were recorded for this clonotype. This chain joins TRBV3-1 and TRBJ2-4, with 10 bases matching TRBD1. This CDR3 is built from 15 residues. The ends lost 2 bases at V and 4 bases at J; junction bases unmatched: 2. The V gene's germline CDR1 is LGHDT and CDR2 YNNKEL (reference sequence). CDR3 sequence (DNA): TGTGCCAGCAGCCAAAGGGGACAGGGGAAAAACATTCAGTACTTC. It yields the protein CASSQRGQGKNIQYF.

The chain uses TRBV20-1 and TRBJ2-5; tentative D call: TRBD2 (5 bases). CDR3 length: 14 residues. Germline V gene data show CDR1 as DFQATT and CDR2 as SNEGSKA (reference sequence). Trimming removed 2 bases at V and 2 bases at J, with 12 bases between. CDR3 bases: TGCAGTGCTAGACCACTAACTAGTCAAGAGACCCAGTACTTC. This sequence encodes CSARPLTSQETQYF.

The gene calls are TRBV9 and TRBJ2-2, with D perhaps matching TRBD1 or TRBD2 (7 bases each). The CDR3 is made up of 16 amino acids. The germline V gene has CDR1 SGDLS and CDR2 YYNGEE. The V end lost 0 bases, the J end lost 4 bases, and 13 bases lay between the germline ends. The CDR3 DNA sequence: TGTGCCAGCAGCGTAGAGACAGGGACTATCACCGGGGAGCTGTTTTTT. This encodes CASSVETGTITGELFF.

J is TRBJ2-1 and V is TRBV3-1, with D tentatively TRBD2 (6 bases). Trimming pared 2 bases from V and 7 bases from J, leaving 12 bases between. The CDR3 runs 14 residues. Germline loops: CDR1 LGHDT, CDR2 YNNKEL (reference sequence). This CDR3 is CASSQSGEPNEQFF. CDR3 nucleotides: TGTGCCAGCAGCCAATCGGGGGAACCTAATGAGCAGTTCTTC.